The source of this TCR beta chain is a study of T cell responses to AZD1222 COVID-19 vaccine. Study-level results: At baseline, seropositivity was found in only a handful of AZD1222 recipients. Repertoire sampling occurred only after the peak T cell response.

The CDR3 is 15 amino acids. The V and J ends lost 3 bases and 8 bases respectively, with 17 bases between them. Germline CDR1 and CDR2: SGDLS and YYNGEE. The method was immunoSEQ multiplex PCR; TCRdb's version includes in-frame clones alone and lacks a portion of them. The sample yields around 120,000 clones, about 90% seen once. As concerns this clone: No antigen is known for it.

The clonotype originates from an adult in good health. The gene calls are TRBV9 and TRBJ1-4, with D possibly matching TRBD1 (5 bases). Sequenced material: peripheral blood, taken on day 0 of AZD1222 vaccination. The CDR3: CASSAFGRVEEKLFF. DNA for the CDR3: TGTGCCAGCAGCGCCTTTGGCAGGGTGGAGGAAAAACTGTTTTTT.